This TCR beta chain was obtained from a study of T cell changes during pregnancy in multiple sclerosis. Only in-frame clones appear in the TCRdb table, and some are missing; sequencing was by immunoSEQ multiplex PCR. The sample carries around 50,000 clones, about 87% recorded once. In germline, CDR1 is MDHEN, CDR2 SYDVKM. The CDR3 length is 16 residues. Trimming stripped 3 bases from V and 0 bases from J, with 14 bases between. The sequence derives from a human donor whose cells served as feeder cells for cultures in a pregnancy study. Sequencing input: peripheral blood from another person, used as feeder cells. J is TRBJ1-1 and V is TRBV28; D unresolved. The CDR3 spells CASSFYGLPMNTEAFF. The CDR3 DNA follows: TGTGCCAGCAGTTTTTACGGACTTCCGATGAACACTGAAGCTTTCTTT.